These 10 T cell receptor beta chains share one sample of origin, sequenced in a study of shared clonotypes between healthy human individuals (TCRdb year 2020). Library creation used the immunoSEQ multiplex PCR assay. Not all clones reach the TCRdb copy of this immuneACCESS table, which keeps in-frame sequences only. Checked studies attribute under half of the gap to unresolved V genes and leave the rest unexplained. The sample records about 2.3 million clones, roughly 90% of which are singletons. The ten largest make up about 0.41% of the sample. The sequencing sample was made of naive CD4+ T cells from PBMCs. The cell subset or site label here, explained by the study, means: CD45RA+ positively selected. These receptor sequences come from a man aged 18-30 years in good health. Some clones in this sample may be carry-over from other donors' samples.

In the case of this clone: Other DNA sequences of this sample code for an identical CDR3. The chain recombines TRBV2 with TRBJ1-5, with 11 bases that match TRBD1. V lost 6 bases to trimming and J lost 5 bases; unmatched junction nucleotides: 3. The length of the CDR3 is 14 residues. The germline gives CDR1 SNHLY, CDR2 FYNNEI. The CDR3 DNA is TGTGCCAGCAGCGGGACAGGGGGGTATCAGCCCCAGCATTTT. Protein product: CASSGTGGYQPQHF. Full variable domain (remainder filled in from reference TRBV2 and TRBJ1-5): EPEVTQTPSHQVTQMGQEVILRCVPISNHLYFYWYRQILGQKVEFLVSFYNNEISEKSEIFDDQFSVERPDGSNFTLKIRSTKLEDSAMYFCASSGTGGYQPQHFGDGTRLSIL.

Comments on this clone: The same CDR3 also results from other DNA sequences found in this sample. The DNA of the CDR3 is TGTGCCAGCAGCTCGACAGTAAACACTGAAGCTTTCTTT. Amino acid sequence: CASSSTVNTEAFF. The chain carries TRBV7-3 and TRBJ1-1, with D perhaps TRBD1 (5 bases). Deletions cut 4 bases from V and 2 bases from J, with 8 bases between. Germline V gene sequence: CDR1 SGHTA, CDR2 FQGTGA. This CDR3 has 13 amino acids.

The V and J genes are TRBV4-3 and TRBJ2-7; D is possibly TRBD2 (6 bases). Germline loops: CDR1 LGHNA, CDR2 YSLEER. This CDR3 comprises 17 residues. Trimming removed 2 bases from V and 1 base from J, with 18 bases in between. The CDR3 DNA follows: TGCGCCAGCAGCCAACTACTCCCGGGACTCTTATCCTACGAGCAGTACTTC. It encodes CASSQLLPGLLSYEQYF.

The rearrangement joins TRBV7-9 to TRBJ1-2; D possibly corresponds to TRBD1 (5 bases). This CDR3 comprises 14 residues. The ends were cut back, 2 bases at V and 5 bases at J, with 12 bases in the middle. Germline CDR1 SEHNR, CDR2 FQNEAQ (reference sequence). The DNA for the CDR3 is TGTGCCAGCAGCTTAAGCAGGGAGGGGTATGGCTACACCTTC. This gives the protein CASSLSREGYGYTF.

The V call is TRBV5-1, the J call TRBJ2-3, with 13 bases fitting TRBD2. The germline CDR1 and CDR2 sequences are SGHRS and YFSETQ. V was pared by 4 bases and J by 3 bases, with 11 bases of the junction left unmatched. The CDR3 covers 18 residues. The CDR3 loop is CASSQGLAGVRGTDTQYF. In DNA, the CDR3 is TGCGCCAGCAGCCAAGGACTAGCGGGAGTTAGAGGAACAGATACGCAGTATTTT.

The chain couples TRBV7-8 to TRBJ1-2; 10 bases line up with TRBD1. V dropped 2 bases and J dropped 5; count of bases not matched to a gene: 8. This CDR3 comprises 16 residues. Germline V gene lookup returns CDR1 SGHVS and CDR2 FQNEAQ. CDR3 coding DNA: TGTGCCAGCAGCTTAAAGCTCGGACAGGGGGAATATGGCTACACCTTC. Protein sequence: CASSLKLGQGEYGYTF.

The chain combines TRBV9 with TRBJ1-1; D may be TRBD1 (5 bases). The CDR3 is 14 residues long. V was shortened by 3 bases and J by 1 base, with 10 bases between the two germline ends. Germline loops: CDR1 SGDLS, CDR2 YYNGEE. CDR3: CASSGGGWNTEAFF. The CDR3 DNA is TGTGCCAGCAGCGGCGGGGGTTGGAACACTGAAGCTTTCTTT.

CDR3 DNA: TGTGCCAGCAGCCAAGCGGCTAGCGGGAGTACAGAGACCCAGTACTTC. Amino acid sequence: CASSQAASGSTETQYF. The J gene is TRBJ2-5, the V gene TRBV7-8, with 10 bases matching TRBD2. The V and J ends lost 5 bases and 4 bases, in that order; junction bases with no gene match: 10. Germline V gene sequence: CDR1 SGHVS, CDR2 FQNEAQ. This CDR3 has 16 residues.

This clone was seen only a few times. CDR3 protein: CASSERQAQKLFF. CDR3 bases: TGTGCCAGCAGTGAGAGACAAGCACAAAAACTGTTTTTT. The chain employs TRBV25-1 and TRBJ1-4; D remains ambiguous. V lost 3 bases and J lost 9, with 11 bases in between. There are 13 residues in the CDR3. The V gene's germline CDR1 is MGHDK and CDR2 SYGVNS.

In regard to this clone: The sample holds other DNA sequences that translate to the same CDR3. CDR3 DNA sequence: TGCAGCGTTGTAACTAACTATGGCTACACCTTC. Protein sequence: CSVVTNYGYTF. This chain uses TRBV29-1 with TRBJ1-2, with no clear D. Trimming left V 4 bases short and J 0 bases short, with 3 bases between. Germline V gene lookup returns CDR1 SQVTM and CDR2 ANQGSEA. CDR3 size: 11 residues.